These T cell receptor beta chains were read from a single sample in a study of vaccination and CD4 T cells after COVID-19. The antigens for these receptors are not known. TCRdb reanalysed the PCR reads using MiXCR and keeps one entry per CDR3 protein. This table has about 15,000 distinct CDR3 sequences, 50% to 55% appearing once. Material: CD4+ T cells from blood, cultured in vitro. The origin of the receptors is a human donor who had recovered from COVID-19. The conserved cysteine and the conserved F or W are not part of the CDR3 here.

SATRQGRAGETQY	TRBV20-1	TRBJ2-5
ASTKAGGGTGELF	TRBV28	TRBJ2-2
ATNLGQGNSPLH	TRBV2	TRBJ1-6
ATSRDGGGDAF	TRBV15	TRBJ1-1
ASSRSSGQTVYEQY	TRBV11-3	TRBJ2-7
ASTLHHSNTGELF	TRBV6-1	TRBJ2-2
ASSPQGLSETQY	TRBV27	TRBJ2-5
ASSFDAAYDEQF	TRBV5-8	TRBJ2-1
ASSPGPNQETQY	TRBV7-7	TRBJ2-5
ASTSSSGEYNEQF	TRBV7-6	TRBJ2-1
AWSIRGNQPQH	TRBV30	TRBJ1-5
ASSTGQGVYTIY	TRBV6-1	TRBJ1-3
ARSGRDRGHEQY	TRBV5-3	TRBJ2-7
AWGQGREKLF	TRBV30	TRBJ1-4
ASSLKGGQETQY	TRBV27	TRBJ2-5
ASSSPGQGPGYT	TRBV28	TRBJ1-2
ASSLDGPLH	TRBV7-3	TRBJ1-5
ASNGVRNTEAF	TRBV7-9	TRBJ1-1
ASRDRDNSPLH	TRBV6-1	TRBJ1-6
ASSLNLEGTEAF	TRBV7-9	TRBJ1-1
ASRRLDEPGNTIY	TRBV19	TRBJ1-3
ASSDGPRDTEAF	TRBV5-1	TRBJ1-1
ASSSSIAGEVQPQH	TRBV19	TRBJ1-5
ASSSPLGGEAF	TRBV27	TRBJ1-1
ASSTSTGNSQPQH	TRBV19	TRBJ1-5
ASSPAGGNEKLF	TRBV18	TRBJ1-4
ASEGQGAGTGELF	TRBV6-1	TRBJ2-2
ASSRTGWNTEAF	TRBV5-8	TRBJ1-1
ASARGNYEQY	TRBV12-3/TRBV12-4	TRBJ2-7
ASSLWAGAGDTEAF	TRBV11-2	TRBJ1-1
AWSVRRVGTEAF	TRBV30	TRBJ1-1
ASSTGTGPEQY	TRBV11-3	TRBJ2-7
ASQPGPYEQY	TRBV2	TRBJ2-7
ASRPTGGTNEKLF	TRBV2	TRBJ1-4
ASRTGANTEAF	TRBV2	TRBJ1-1
ASSLEGPYTEAF	TRBV7-9	TRBJ1-1
SADGYGYT	TRBV20-1	TRBJ1-2
ASSWDRDETQY	TRBV11-1	TRBJ2-5
ASSTETGNYGYT	TRBV7-9	TRBJ1-2
ASSIRDRESDTQY	TRBV19	TRBJ2-3
ASSLGRGNTEAF	TRBV7-3	TRBJ1-1
ASSQLSQELSPLH	TRBV4-2	TRBJ1-6
ASSIPRTGGETQY	TRBV19	TRBJ2-5
ASSLQGAKNIQY	TRBV7-9	TRBJ2-4
ASSPGFWNEQF	TRBV18	TRBJ2-1
ASRNDPGPPKRSYEQY	TRBV21-1	TRBJ2-7
ASSLTSSGELF	TRBV7-2	TRBJ2-2
ASSMGGRKPQH	TRBV19	TRBJ1-5